This is a list of T cell receptor beta chains from one sample in a study of blood T cells in healthy people across ages. TCRdb reprocessed the 5' RACE reads via MiXCR and lists one record per CDR3 protein. The table has about 730,000 distinct CDR3 sequences, approximately 39% seen once; the top ten hold 20% to 25%. The specimen was blood. These TCRs come from a woman aged 55-70 years in good health. CDR3s leave out the opening cysteine and the closing phenylalanine or tryptophan. The D gene is left open where the match is weak.

D	J	V	CDR3
NA	TRBJ2-6	TRBV12-3/TRBV12-4	ASRAVSGPTSGANVLT
TRBD1	TRBJ2-7	TRBV20-1	SASSGQGYYEQY
NA	TRBJ2-2	TRBV20-1	SARRAAGMNTGELF
TRBD1	TRBJ1-2	TRBV28	ASSIQPTGWGYGYT
TRBD2	TRBJ2-3	TRBV7-2	ASSRTSGLGTDTQY
TRBD2	NA	TRBV9	ASSAAFGGNYEQY
TRBD2	TRBJ2-5	TRBV27	ASSLSPPFTSGGARETQY
NA	TRBJ2-7	TRBV7-9	ASSEQGPLNEQY
NA	TRBJ2-3	TRBV12-3/TRBV12-4	ASSPGPLGTDTQY
NA	TRBJ1-2	TRBV19	ASSRLGGDGYT
NA	TRBJ2-2	TRBV5-1	ASSLRTTSNTGELF
NA	NA	TRBV3-1	ASSQVELVSTQY
NA	TRBJ2-3	TRBV29-1	SVGTGFNTQY
TRBD1	TRBJ2-3	TRBV7-2	ASSQGQPTDTQY
TRBD2	TRBJ2-1	TRBV7-2	ASSSKGAGGEQF
TRBD2	TRBJ2-1	TRBV9	ASSVAMKRGSSYNEQF
NA	NA	TRBV6-6	ASRNGGKETQY
TRBD2	TRBJ2-7	TRBV19	ASSLTSGRDEQY
TRBD1	TRBJ2-5	TRBV7-9	ASTSTGEGEQY
TRBD2	TRBJ2-3	TRBV11-2	ASRWGSGGSTDTQY
TRBD1	NA	TRBV7-7	ASSPGLRQGFNEQY
NA	TRBJ2-7	TRBV14	ASSLGQKFSYEQY
NA	TRBJ1-5	TRBV7-9	ASSLTGMGQPQH
NA	TRBJ2-3	TRBV12-3/TRBV12-4	ASSLIDAGADTQY
NA	TRBJ2-7	TRBV6-1	ASSEGAIVYEQY
NA	TRBJ2-1	TRBV4-1	ASSPFDRGSYNEQF
TRBD1	TRBJ1-5	TRBV5-8	ASTSRQGANQPQH
TRBD2	NA	TRBV20-1	SARSTSGGYNEQY